This note documents a single TCR beta chain sequence. The V gene's germline CDR1 is SGHDT and CDR2 YYEEEE. The CDR3 runs to 13 residues. The V gene lost 0 bases and the J gene lost 4 bases, with 8 bases spanning the gap. The entry originates in a study of technical replicates of blood from a handful of donors. The assay was immunoSEQ multiplex PCR, and TCRdb's table has in-frame clones only and misses some. Found here are around 98,000 clones, approximately 94% of them singletons; the top ten hold approximately 0.2%. This sequence originates from a human donor in good health. The chain is built from TRBV5-6 and TRBJ2-7; D is undetermined. The sample comprised T cells isolated from PBMCs. CDR3 region: CASSLDGAYEQYF. The DNA for the CDR3 is TGTGCCAGCAGCTTGGATGGAGCGTACGAGCAGTACTTC.